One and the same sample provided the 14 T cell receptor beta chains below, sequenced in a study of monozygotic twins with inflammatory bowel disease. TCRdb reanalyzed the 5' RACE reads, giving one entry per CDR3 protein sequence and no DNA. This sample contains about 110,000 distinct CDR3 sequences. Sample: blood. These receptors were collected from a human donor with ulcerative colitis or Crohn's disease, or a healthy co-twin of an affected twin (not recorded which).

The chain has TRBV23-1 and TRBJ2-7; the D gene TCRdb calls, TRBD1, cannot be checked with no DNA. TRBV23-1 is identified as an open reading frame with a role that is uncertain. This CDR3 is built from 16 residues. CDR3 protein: CASSRLLWTGLYEQYF.

The CDR3 region is CASSFAGTGGDEQFF. This chain connects TRBV5-1 to TRBJ2-1; TCRdb lists TRBD1, though no DNA is available to test this call. This CDR3 has 15 amino acids. Germline values: CDR1 SGHRS, CDR2 YFSETQ. Supplemented by reference TRBV5-1 and TRBJ2-1, the full variable domain reads KAGVTQTPRYLIKTRGQQVTLSCSPISGHRSVSWYQQTPGQGLQFLFEYFSETQRNKGNFPGRFSGRQFSNSRSEMNVSTLELGDSALYLCASSFAGTGGDEQFFGPGTRLTVL.

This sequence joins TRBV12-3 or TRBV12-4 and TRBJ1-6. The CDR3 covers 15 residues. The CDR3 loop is CASSLGQSANSPLHF.

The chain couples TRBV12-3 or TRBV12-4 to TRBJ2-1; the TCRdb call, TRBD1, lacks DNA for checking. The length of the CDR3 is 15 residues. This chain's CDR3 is CASSFSRGAVNEQFF.

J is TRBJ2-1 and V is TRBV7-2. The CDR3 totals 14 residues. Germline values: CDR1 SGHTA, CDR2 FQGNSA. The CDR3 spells CASSLDRGGNEQFF.

CDR3 protein: CASSPLTGVTEAFF. The chain combines TRBV19 with TRBJ1-1; checking the TCRdb D call of TRBD1 is not possible without DNA. Per germline, CDR1 LNHDA and CDR2 SQIVND (reference sequence). CDR3 length: 14 residues.

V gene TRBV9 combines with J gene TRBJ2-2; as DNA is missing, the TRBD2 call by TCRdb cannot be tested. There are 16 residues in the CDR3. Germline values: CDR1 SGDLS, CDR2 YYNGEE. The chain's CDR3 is CASSIGLAGNTGELFF.

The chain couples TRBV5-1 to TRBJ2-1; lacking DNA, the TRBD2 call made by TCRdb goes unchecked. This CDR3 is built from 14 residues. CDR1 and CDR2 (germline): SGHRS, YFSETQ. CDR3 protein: CATAGTSGIYEQFF. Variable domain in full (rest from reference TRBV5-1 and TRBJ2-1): KAGVTQTPRYLIKTRGQQVTLSCSPISGHRSVSWYQQTPGQGLQFLFEYFSETQRNKGNFPGRFSGRQFSNSRSEMNVSTLELGDSALYLCATAGTSGIYEQFFGPGTRLTVL.

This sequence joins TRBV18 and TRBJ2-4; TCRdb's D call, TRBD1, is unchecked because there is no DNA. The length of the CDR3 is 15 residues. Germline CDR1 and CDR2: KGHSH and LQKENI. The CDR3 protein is CASSPTGQEKNIQYF.

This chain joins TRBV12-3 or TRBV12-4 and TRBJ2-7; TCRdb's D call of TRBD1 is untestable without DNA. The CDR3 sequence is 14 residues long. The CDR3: CASSPGQSSYEQYF.

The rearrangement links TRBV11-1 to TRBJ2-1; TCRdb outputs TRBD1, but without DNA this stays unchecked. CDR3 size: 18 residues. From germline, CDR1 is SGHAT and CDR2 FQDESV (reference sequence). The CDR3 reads CASSLAEWTGRESNEQFF.

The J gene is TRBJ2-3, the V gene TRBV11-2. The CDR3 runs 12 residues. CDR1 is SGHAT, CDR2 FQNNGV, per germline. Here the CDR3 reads CASKPWPDTQYF.

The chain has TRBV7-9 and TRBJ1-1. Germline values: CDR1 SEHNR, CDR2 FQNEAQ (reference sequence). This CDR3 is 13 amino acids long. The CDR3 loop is CASLFSVGTEAFF.

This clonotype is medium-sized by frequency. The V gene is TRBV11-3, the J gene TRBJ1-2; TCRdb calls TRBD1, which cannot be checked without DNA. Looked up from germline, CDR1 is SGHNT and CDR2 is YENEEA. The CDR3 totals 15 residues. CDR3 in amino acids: CASSLQGASDYGYTF.